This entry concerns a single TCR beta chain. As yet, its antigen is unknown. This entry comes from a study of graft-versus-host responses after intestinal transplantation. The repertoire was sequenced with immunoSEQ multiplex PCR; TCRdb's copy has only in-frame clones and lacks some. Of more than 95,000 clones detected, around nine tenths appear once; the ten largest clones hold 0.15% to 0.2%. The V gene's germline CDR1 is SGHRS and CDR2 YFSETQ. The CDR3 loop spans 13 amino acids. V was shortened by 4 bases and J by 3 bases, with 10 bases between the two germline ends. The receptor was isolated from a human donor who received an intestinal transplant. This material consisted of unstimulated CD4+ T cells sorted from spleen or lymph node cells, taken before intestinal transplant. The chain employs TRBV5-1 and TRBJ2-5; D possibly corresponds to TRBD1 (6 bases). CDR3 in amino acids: CASSEQGEETQYF. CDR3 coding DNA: TGCGCCAGCAGCGAACAGGGAGAAGAGACCCAGTACTTC.